This T cell receptor beta chain stems from a study of blood T cells in healthy people across ages. Points from the study as a whole: Observed TCR beta diversity per million T cells went down as age went up. This fall followed a roughly linear course with age. When set beside aged donors, long-lived donors presented more naive CD4+ cells and higher diversity.

Looked up from germline, CDR1 is MNHEY and CDR2 is SMNVEV (reference sequence). Losses at the gene ends were 2 bases for V and 2 bases for J; bases not matched to a gene: 8. This CDR3 is 17 amino acids long. Concerning this clonotype itself: Its antigen is as yet unknown.

Alongside a J-beta primer mix, a sample-barcoded 5' primer served in a second PCR lasting 7 to 11 cycles. Each sample yielded at least 3 million CDR3-containing paired-end reads. TCRdb ran MiXCR on the 5' RACE reads and lists one entry per CDR3 protein. The sample carries about 1.8 million distinct CDR3 sequences, roughly 50% recorded once. Total RNA was extracted at no less than 6 micrograms per sample. The chain recombines TRBV27 with TRBJ2-3, with TRBD2 matching over 9 bases. The TCR was taken from a woman in her forties in good health. The sequenced sample was blood. Here the CDR3 DNA reads TGTGCCAGCAGTTTAATAGCGGGAGTCTTTTTCACAGATACGCAGTATTTT. Translation: CASSLIAGVFFTDTQYF.